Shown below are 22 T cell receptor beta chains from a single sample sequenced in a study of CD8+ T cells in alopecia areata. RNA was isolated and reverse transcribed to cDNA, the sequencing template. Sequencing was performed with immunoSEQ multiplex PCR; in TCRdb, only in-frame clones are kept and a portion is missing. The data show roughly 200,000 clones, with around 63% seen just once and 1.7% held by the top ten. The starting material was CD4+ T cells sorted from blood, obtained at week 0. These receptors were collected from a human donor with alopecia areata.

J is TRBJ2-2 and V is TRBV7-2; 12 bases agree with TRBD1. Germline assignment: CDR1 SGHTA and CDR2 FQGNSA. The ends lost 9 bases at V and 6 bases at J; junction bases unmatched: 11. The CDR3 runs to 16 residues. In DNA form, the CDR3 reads TGTGCCAGTAGCCCCGGGGACAGGGGGCGCGCCGGGGAGCTGTTTTTT. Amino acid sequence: CASSPGDRGRAGELFF.

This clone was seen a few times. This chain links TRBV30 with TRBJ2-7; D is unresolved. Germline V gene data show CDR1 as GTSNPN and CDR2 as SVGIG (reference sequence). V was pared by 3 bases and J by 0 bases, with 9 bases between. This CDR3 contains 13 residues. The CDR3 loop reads CAWSENGSYEQYF. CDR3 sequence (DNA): TGTGCCTGGAGCGAGAATGGCTCCTACGAGCAGTACTTC.

The CDR3 sequence: CASSQEPGGRYEQYF. CDR3 DNA: TGCGCCAGCAGCCAAGAACCGGGGGGAAGGTACGAGCAGTACTTC. This sequence joins TRBV4-3 and TRBJ2-7; 7 positions match TRBD2. Germline assignment: CDR1 LGHNA and CDR2 YSLEER. The V and J ends lost 0 bases and 4 bases, in that order; junction bases with no gene match: 6. This CDR3 region has 15 residues.

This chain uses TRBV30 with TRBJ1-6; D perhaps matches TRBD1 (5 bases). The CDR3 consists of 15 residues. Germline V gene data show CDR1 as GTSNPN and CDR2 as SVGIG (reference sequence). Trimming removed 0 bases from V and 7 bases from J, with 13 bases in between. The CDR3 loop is CAWSVRRGRNSPLHF. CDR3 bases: TGTGCCTGGAGTGTACGTCGGGGCAGAAATTCACCCCTCCACTTT. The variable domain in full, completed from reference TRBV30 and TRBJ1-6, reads SQTIHQWPATLVQPVGSPLSLECTVEGTSNPNLYWYRQAAGRGLQLLFYSVGIGQISSEVPQNLSASRPQDRQFILSSKKLLLSDSGFYLCAWSVRRGRNSPLHFGNGTRLTVT.

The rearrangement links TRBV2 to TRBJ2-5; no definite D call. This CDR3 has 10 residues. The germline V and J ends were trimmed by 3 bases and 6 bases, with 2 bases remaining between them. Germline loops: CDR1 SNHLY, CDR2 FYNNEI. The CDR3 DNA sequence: TGTGCCAGCAGTGAGAAGACCCAGTACTTC. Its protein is CASSEKTQYF.

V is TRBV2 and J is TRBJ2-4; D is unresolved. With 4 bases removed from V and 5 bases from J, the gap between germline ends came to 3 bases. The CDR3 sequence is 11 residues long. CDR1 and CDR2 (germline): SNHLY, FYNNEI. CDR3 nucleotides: TGTGCCAGCAGTGGCGAAAACATTCAGTACTTC. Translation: CASSGENIQYF.

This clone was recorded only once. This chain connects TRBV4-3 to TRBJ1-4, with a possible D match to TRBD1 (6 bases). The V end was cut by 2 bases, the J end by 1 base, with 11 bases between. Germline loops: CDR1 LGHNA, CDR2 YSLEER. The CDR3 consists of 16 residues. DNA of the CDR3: TGCGCCAGCAGCCAAAAGAGGGGGGGAACTAATGAAAAACTGTTTTTT. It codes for CASSQKRGGTNEKLFF.

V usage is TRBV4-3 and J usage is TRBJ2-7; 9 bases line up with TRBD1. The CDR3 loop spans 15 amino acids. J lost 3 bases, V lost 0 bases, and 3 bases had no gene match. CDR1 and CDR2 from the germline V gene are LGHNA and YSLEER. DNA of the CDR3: TGCGCCAGCAGCCAAGAGGACAGGGGTTACTACGAGCAGTACTTC. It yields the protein CASSQEDRGYYEQYF.

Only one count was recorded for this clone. This chain's CDR3 is CSVVVGETQYF. In DNA form, the CDR3 reads TGCAGCGTTGTTGTTGGGGAGACCCAGTACTTC. The rearrangement links TRBV29-1 to TRBJ2-5, with no clear D. This CDR3 spans 11 amino acids. Between the trimmed V and J ends, which lost 4 bases and 5 bases, there was a span of 8 bases. Germline CDR1 is SQVTM and CDR2 is ANQGSEA.

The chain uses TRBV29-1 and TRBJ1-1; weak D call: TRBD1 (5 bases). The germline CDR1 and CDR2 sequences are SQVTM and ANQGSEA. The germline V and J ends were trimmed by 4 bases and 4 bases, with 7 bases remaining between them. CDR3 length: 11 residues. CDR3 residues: CSVVGVTEAFF. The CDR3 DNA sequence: TGCAGCGTTGTGGGGGTCACTGAAGCTTTCTTT.

DNA for the CDR3: TGCGCCAGCAGCCAAGATCTTCCAGATACGCAGTATTTT. It encodes CASSQDLPDTQYF. The gene calls are TRBV4-3 and TRBJ2-3, with D unresolved. This CDR3 has 13 amino acids. The germline gives CDR1 LGHNA, CDR2 YSLEER. The V end lost 0 bases, the J end lost 4 bases, and 5 bases lay between the germline ends.

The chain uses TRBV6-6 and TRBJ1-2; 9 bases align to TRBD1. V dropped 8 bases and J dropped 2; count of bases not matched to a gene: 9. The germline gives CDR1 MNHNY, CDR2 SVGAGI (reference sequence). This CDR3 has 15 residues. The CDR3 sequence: CASVISGQGNYGYTF. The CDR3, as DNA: TGTGCCAGCGTCATATCGGGACAGGGAAACTATGGCTACACCTTC.

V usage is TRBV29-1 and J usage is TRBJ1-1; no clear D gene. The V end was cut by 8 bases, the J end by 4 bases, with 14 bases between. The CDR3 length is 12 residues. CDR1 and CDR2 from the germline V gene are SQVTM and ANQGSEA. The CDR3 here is CSYSLRGTEAFF. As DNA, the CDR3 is TGCAGCTACTCCCTCCGGGGCACTGAAGCTTTCTTT.

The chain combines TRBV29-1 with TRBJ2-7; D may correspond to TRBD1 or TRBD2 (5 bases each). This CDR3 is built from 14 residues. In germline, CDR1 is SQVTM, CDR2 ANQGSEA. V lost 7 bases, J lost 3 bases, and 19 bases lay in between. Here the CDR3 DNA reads TGCAGCGCTCCCGAACGTTTGGGGGTCTACGAGCAGTACTTC. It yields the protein CSAPERLGVYEQYF.

The CDR3 is CAWSGLAGHTGELFF. The DNA for the CDR3 is TGTGCCTGGAGTGGCCTAGCGGGGCACACCGGGGAGCTGTTTTTT. The chain employs TRBV30 and TRBJ2-2, with 9 bases matching TRBD2. V trimming: 1 base; J trimming: 3 bases; junction bases outside the gene matches: 3. Germline V gives CDR1 GTSNPN, CDR2 SVGIG (reference sequence). The CDR3 has 15 residues.

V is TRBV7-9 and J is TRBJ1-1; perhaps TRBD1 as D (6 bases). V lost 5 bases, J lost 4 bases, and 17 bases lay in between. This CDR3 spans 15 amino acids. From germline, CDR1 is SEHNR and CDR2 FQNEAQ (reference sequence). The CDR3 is CASSRSQGGGTEAFF. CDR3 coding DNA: TGTGCCAGCAGCCGTTCACAGGGCGGGGGCACTGAAGCTTTCTTT.

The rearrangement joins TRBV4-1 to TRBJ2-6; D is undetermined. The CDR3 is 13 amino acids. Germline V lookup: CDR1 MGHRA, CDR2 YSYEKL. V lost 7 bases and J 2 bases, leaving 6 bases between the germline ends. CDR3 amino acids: CASTQAGANVLTF. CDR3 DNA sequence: TGCGCCAGCACCCAGGCTGGGGCCAACGTCCTGACTTTC.

The CDR3 sequence: CASSQDPQGGIAKNIQYF. The CDR3, as DNA: TGCGCCAGCAGCCAAGACCCCCAGGGAGGGATAGCCAAAAACATTCAGTACTTC. The J gene is TRBJ2-4, the V gene TRBV4-3; 7 nucleotides match TRBD2. The CDR3 runs 18 residues. The ends lost 0 bases at V and 0 bases at J; junction bases unmatched: 8. Germline-derived CDR1 and CDR2 are LGHNA and YSLEER.

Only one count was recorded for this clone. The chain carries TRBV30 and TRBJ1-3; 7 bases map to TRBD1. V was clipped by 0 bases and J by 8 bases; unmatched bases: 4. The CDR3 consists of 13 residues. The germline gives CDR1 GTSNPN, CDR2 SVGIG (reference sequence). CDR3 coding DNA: TGTGCCTGGAGTGTATCCCAGGGGGACACCATATATTTT. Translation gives CAWSVSQGDTIYF.

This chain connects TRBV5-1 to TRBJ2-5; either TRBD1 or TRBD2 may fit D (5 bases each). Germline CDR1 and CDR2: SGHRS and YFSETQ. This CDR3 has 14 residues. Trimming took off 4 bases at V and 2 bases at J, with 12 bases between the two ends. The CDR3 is CASSRPGRQETQYF. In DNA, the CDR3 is TGCGCCAGCAGCCGACCGGGACGGCAAGAGACCCAGTACTTC.

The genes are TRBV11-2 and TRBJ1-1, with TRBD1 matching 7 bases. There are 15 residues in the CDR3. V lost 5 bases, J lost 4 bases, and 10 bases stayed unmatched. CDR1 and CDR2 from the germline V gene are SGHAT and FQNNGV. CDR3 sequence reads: CASSPWTGEGTEAFF. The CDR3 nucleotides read TGTGCCAGCAGCCCCTGGACAGGAGAGGGCACTGAAGCTTTCTTT.

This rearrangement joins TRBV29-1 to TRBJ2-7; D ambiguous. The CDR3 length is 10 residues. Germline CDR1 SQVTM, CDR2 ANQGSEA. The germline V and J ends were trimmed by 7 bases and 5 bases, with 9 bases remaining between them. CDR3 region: CSATLDEQYF. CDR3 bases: TGCAGCGCCACCTTGGACGAGCAGTACTTC.